This T cell receptor (beta chain) was recorded in a study of CD8+CD57+ T cells in acquired aplastic anemia. The wider study: DNA per sorted CD4+ or CD8+ sample ranged about 0.18 to 30 ug, averaging 3.2 ug. Study findings and constraints: Patients shared some 30 CD8+ CDR3 sequences with controls.

CD8+CD57+ cell expansion had been shown by flow cytometry in patients chosen for sequencing. Acquired aplastic anemia of severe grade affected all patients. At blood sampling, none of the patients had yet received therapy. The CDR3 is 12 residues long. The germline V and J ends were trimmed by 4 bases and 3 bases, with 9 bases remaining between them. From germline, CDR1 is DFQATT and CDR2 SNEGSKA (reference sequence). This clonotype was counted ten times or more. Its antigen remains unknown. It was genomic DNA that served as the template for profiling TCR beta VDJ and CDR3. TCRdb ran MiXCR on the reads and lists one entry per CDR3 protein. This sample has about 170,000 distinct CDR3 sequences, with around 48% found just once.

The receptor's source is a human donor with aplastic anemia. The genes are TRBV20-1 and TRBJ1-2, with a possible D match to TRBD1 (6 bases). What was sequenced was sorted CD4+, CD8+, or CD8+CD57+ T cells (not recorded which) from PBMCs. The CDR3 DNA reads as TGCAGTGCTAAAAAGGGGGACTATGGCTACACCTTC. Translated, it gives CSAKKGDYGYTF.